The clone carrying this T cell receptor beta chain was counted once. One junction end does not reproduce the germline sequence, and a read error may be involved. This CDR3 region has 16 residues. The germline V gene has CDR1 SSHAT and CDR2 FNYEAQ (reference sequence). The data were obtained in a study of T cell responses to AZD1222 COVID-19 vaccine. Clones were sequenced by immunoSEQ multiplex PCR, and TCRdb holds only the in-frame ones, with some missing. The table shows about 140,000 clones, with 91% occurring only once. The TCR comes from an adult who received the MenACWY meningococcal vaccine as a control. Here the sequenced sample was peripheral blood, taken 28 days after the second dose of the MenACWY control vaccine. The chain joins TRBV7-7 to TRBJ2-1; the D call may be TRBD1 or TRBD2 (7 bases each). The CDR3: CASSLGGGSGYNEQFF. The CDR3 DNA sequence: TGTGCTAGCAGCTTAGGGGGCGGGAGTGGGTACAATGAGCAGTTCTTC.